This is a list of T cell receptor beta chains from one sample in a study of cytomegalovirus exposure and HLA in healthy donors. Assay: immunoSEQ multiplex PCR; the TCRdb copy retains only in-frame clones and omits some. The profile shows around 150,000 clones, around 80% of them singletons. Sequenced sample: PBMCs. The receptors originated from a boy younger than 10 in good health and CMV-seronegative. Both conserved end residues are part of each CDR3. The D gene is left open where the match is weak. Rows may omit the clone size; those that give it use once, few, many or a size class.

TRBV11-2	TRBJ2-7	-	-	TGTGCCAGCAGCCTAACCCTGGGCAGCTCCTACGAGCAGTACTTC	CASSLTLGSSYEQYF
TRBV28	TRBJ1-4	once	TRBD1	TGTGCCAGCAGTTCCGCCGGATGGGGGGGACAGGGGGGGGGATGGGATGAAAAACTGTTTTTT	CASSSAGWGGQGGGWDEKLFF
TRBV7-3	TRBJ1-1	-	-	TGTGCCAGCAGCCCAAGAACAGGGAACACTGAAGCTTTCTTT	CASSPRTGNTEAFF
TRBV4-2	TRBJ2-6	-	-	TGTGCCAGCAGCCAAGGTACAGGGTCCGGGGCCAACGTCCTGACTTTC	CASSQGTGSGANVLTF
TRBV4-2	TRBJ2-1	-	TRBD1	TGTGCCAGCAGCCAAGTTAGGGACAGGGGGAACAATGAGCAGTTCTTC	CASSQVRDRGNNEQFF
TRBV11-2	TRBJ1-5	once	TRBD1	TGTGCCAGCAGCCGGGGACAGGGTCCCCATCAGCCCCAGCATTTT	CASSRGQGPHQPQHF
TRBV18	TRBJ1-5	-	-	TGTGCCAGCTCACCACTCAACGCGGGTAGCAATCAGCCCCAGCATTTT	CASSPLNAGSNQPQHF
TRBV5-8	TRBJ1-5	-	-	TGTGCCAGCAAGCCAAAAGATAGCAATCAGCCCCAGCATTTT	CASKPKDSNQPQHF
TRBV5-1	TRBJ2-5	-	-	TGCGCCAGCAGCTTGCGACGGGGGAGACCTCAAGAGACCCAGTACTTC	CASSLRRGRPQETQYF
TRBV7-6	TRBJ1-3	-	-	TGTGCCAGCAGTCGAGAGCCCCCGGGACTTATCTCTGGAAACACCATATATTTT	CASSREPPGLISGNTIYF
TRBV5-1	TRBJ2-2	once	TRBD1	TGCGCCAGCACCAGGACAGGGGTCCCCAACACCGGGGAGCTGTTTTTT	CASTRTGVPNTGELFF
TRBV9	TRBJ1-3	-	-	TGTGCCAGCAGCGCAGGACAGTCTGGAAACACCATATATTTT	CASSAGQSGNTIYF
TRBV7-8	TRBJ1-1	-	-	TGTGCCAGCAGCTTATATGGCGAGGGTTCAGCTTTCTTT	CASSLYGEGSAFF
TRBV6-5	TRBJ1-1	-	TRBD1	TGTGCCAGCAGTTACGACAGGGGACGGGAGAGCACTGAAGCTTTCTTT	CASSYDRGRESTEAFF
TRBV27	TRBJ2-7	-	TRBD1	TGTGCCAGCAGTTTAATGGCAGGGGGCTTCGGCGAGCAGTACTTC	CASSLMAGGFGEQYF